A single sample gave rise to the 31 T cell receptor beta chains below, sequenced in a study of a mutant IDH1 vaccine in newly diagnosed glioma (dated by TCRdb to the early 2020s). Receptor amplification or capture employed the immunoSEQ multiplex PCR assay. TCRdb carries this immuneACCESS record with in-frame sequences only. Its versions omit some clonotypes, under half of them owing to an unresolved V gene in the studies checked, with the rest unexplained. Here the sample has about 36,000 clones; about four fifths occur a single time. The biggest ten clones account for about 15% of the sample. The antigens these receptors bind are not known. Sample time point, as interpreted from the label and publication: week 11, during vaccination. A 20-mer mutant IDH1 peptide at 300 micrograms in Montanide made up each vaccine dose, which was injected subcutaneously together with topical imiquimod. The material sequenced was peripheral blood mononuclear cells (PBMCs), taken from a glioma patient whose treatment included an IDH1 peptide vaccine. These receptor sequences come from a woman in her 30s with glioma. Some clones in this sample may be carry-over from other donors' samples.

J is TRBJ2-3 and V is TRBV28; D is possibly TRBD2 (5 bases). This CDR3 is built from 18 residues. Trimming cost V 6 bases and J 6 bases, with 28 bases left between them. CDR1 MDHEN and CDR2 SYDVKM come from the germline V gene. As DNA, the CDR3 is TGTGCCAGCAGCCCCCCCGGTATCCGCCGGGATCCCCATGATACGCAGTATTTT. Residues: CASSPPGIRRDPHDTQYF.

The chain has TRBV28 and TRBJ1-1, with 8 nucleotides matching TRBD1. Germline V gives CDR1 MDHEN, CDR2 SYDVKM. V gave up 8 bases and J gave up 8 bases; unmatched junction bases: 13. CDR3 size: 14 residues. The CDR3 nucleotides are TGTGCCAGCCGCGGCAGGGGGCGGCAAAACGAAGCTTTCTTT. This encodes CASRGRGRQNEAFF.

The CDR3 region is CASSLPYLAGVSRTDTQYF. The CDR3 coding sequence is TGCGCCAGCAGCCTACCATACCTAGCGGGAGTATCAAGGACAGATACGCAGTATTTT. V is TRBV5-1 and J is TRBJ2-3, with 10 bases fitting TRBD2. Germline V gives CDR1 SGHRS, CDR2 YFSETQ. Unmatched junction bases numbered 17, after V lost 4 bases and J lost 3 bases. This CDR3 spans 19 amino acids.

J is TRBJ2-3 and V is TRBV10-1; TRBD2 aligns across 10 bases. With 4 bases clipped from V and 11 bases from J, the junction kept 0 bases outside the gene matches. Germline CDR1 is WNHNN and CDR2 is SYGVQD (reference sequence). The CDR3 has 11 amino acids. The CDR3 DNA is TGCGCCAGCAGTGGGACTAGCGGGCAGTATTTT. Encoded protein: CASSGTSGQYF.

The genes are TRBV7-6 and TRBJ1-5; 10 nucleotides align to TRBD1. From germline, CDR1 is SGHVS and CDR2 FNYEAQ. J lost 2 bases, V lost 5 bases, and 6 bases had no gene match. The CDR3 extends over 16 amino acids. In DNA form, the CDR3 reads TGTGCCAGCAGCCTATCCGGGACAGGGGGCAATCAGCCCCAGCATTTT. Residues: CASSLSGTGGNQPQHF.

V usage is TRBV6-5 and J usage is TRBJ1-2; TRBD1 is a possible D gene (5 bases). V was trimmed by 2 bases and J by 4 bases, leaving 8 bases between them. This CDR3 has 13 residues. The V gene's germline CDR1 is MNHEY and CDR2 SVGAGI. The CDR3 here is CASSYARGYGYTF. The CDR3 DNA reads TGTGCCAGCAGTTACGCAAGGGGCTATGGCTACACCTTC.

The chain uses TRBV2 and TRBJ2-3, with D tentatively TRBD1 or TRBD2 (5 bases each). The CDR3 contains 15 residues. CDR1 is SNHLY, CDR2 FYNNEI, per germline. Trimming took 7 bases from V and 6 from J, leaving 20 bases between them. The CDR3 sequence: CASTPTGGQMDTQYF. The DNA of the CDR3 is TGTGCCAGCACCCCCACCGGAGGACAAATGGATACGCAGTATTTT.

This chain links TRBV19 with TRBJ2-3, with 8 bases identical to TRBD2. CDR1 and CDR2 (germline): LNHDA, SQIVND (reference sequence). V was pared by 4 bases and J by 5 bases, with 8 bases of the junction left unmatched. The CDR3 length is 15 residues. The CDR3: CASSTPAGEGDTQYF. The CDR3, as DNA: TGTGCCAGTAGTACCCCAGCGGGAGAGGGAGATACGCAGTATTTT.

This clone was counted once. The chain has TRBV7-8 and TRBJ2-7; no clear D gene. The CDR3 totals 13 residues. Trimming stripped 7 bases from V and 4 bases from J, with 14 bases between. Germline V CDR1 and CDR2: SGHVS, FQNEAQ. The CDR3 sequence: CASTRRVGYEQYF. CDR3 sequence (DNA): TGTGCCAGCACCCGCCGGGTAGGATACGAGCAGTACTTC.

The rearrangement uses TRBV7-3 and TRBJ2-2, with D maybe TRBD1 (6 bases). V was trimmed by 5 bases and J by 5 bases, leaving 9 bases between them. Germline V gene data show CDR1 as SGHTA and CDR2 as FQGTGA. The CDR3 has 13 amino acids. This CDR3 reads CASSQRGTGELFF. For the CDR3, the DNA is TGTGCCAGCAGCCAAAGGGGGACCGGGGAGCTGTTTTTT.

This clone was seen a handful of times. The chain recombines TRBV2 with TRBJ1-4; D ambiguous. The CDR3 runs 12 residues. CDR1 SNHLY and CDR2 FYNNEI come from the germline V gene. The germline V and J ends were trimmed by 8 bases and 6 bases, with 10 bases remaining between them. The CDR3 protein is CASLTEDEKLFF. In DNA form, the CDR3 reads TGTGCCAGCCTGACCGAGGATGAAAAACTGTTTTTT.

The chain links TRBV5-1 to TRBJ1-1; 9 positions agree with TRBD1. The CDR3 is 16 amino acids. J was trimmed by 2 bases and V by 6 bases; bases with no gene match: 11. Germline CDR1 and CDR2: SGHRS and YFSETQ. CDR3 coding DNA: TGCGCCAGCACGTCCACACCGGGACAGGGAAACACTGAAGCTTTCTTT. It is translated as CASTSTPGQGNTEAFF.

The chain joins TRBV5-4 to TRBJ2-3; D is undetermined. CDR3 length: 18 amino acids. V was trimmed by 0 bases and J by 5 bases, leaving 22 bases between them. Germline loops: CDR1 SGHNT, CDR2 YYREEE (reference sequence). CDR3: CASSLAGVATGGEDTQYF. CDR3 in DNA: TGTGCCAGCAGCTTGGCAGGCGTAGCAACGGGTGGCGAAGATACGCAGTATTTT.

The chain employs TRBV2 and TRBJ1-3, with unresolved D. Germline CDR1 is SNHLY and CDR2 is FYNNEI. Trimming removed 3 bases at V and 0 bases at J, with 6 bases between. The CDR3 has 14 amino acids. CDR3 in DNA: TGTGCCAGCAGTGACCTGATCTCTGGAAACACCATATATTTT. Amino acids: CASSDLISGNTIYF. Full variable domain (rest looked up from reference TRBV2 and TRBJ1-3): EPEVTQTPSHQVTQMGQEVILRCVPISNHLYFYWYRQILGQKVEFLVSFYNNEISEKSEIFDDQFSVERPDGSNFTLKIRSTKLEDSAMYFCASSDLISGNTIYFGEGSWLTVV.

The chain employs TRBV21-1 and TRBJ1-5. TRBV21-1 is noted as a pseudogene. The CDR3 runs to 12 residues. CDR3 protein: CASSPSNQPQHF. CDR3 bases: TGTGCCAGCAGCCCGAGTAATCAGCCCCAGCATTTT.

CDR3 sequence: CASSDNGEAAKNIQYF. As DNA, the CDR3 is TGTGCCAGCAGTGACAACGGGGAGGCGGCCAAAAACATTCAGTACTTC. V is TRBV2 and J is TRBJ2-4; tentatively, D is TRBD2 (6 bases). Germline CDR1 SNHLY, CDR2 FYNNEI. V shed 3 bases and J shed 1 base, with 13 bases lying between them. The CDR3 is 16 amino acids.

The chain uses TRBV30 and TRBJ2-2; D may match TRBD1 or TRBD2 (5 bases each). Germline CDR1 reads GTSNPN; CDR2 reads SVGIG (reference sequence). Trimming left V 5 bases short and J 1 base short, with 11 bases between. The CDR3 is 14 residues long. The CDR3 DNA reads TGTGCCTGGGGGGCTCGGGAGAACACCGGGGAGCTGTTTTTT. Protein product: CAWGARENTGELFF. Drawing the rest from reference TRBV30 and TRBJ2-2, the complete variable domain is SQTIHQWPATLVQPVGSPLSLECTVEGTSNPNLYWYRQAAGRGLQLLFYSVGIGQISSEVPQNLSASRPQDRQFILSSKKLLLSDSGFYLCAWGARENTGELFFGEGSRLTVL.

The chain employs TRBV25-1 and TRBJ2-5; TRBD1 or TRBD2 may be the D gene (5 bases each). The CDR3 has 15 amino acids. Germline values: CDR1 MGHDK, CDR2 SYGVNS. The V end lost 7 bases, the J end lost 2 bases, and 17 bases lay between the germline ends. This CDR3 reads CASTPKGPLQETQYF. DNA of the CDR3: TGTGCCAGCACCCCAAAGGGACCCCTGCAAGAGACCCAGTACTTC. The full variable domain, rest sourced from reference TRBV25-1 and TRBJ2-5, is EADIYQTPRYLVIGTGKKITLECSQTMGHDKMYWYQQDPGMELHLIHYSYGVNSTEKGDLSSESTVSRIRTEHFPLTLESARPSHTSQYLCASTPKGPLQETQYFGPGTRLLVL.

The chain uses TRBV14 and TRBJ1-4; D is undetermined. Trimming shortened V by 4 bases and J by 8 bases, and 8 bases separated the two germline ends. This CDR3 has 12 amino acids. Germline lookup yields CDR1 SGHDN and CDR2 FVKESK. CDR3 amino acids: CASSRLGEKLFF. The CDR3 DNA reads TGTGCCAGCAGCCGCCTCGGCGAAAAACTGTTTTTT.

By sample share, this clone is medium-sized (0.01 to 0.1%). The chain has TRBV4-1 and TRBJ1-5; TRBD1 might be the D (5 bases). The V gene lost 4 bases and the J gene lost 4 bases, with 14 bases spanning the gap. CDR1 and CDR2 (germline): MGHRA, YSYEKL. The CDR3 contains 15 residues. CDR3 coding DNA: TGCGCCAGCAGCCGAGGACACGGGGAGAATCAGCCCCAGCATTTT. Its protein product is CASSRGHGENQPQHF.

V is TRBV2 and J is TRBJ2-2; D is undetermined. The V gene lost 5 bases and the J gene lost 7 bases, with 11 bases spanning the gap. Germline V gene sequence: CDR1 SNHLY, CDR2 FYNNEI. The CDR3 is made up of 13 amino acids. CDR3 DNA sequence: TGTGCCAGCAGTCCCGCCCCGGACGGGGAGCTGTTTTTT. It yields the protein CASSPAPDGELFF. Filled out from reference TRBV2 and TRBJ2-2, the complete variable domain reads EPEVTQTPSHQVTQMGQEVILRCVPISNHLYFYWYRQILGQKVEFLVSFYNNEISEKSEIFDDQFSVERPDGSNFTLKIRSTKLEDSAMYFCASSPAPDGELFFGEGSRLTVL.

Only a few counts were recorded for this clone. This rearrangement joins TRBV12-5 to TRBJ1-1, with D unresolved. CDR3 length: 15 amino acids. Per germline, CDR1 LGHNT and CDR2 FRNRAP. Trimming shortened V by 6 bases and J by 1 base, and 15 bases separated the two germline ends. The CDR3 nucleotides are TGTGCTAGTGGGCACACCCCAACAAAGAACACTGAAGCTTTCTTT. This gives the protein CASGHTPTKNTEAFF.

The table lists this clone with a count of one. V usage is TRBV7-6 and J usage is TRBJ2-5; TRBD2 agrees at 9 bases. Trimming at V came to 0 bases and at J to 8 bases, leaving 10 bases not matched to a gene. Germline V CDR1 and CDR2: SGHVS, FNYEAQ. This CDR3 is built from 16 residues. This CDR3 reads CASSLALAGGLRTQYF. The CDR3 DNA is TGTGCCAGCAGCTTAGCGCTTGCGGGAGGGCTTCGTACCCAGTACTTC. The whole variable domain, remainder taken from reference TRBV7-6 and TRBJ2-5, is GAGVSQSPRYKVTKRGQDVALRCDPISGHVSLYWYRQALGQGPEFLTYFNYEAQQDKSGLPNDRFSAERPEGSISTLTIQRTEQRDSAMYRCASSLALAGGLRTQYFGPGTRLLVL.

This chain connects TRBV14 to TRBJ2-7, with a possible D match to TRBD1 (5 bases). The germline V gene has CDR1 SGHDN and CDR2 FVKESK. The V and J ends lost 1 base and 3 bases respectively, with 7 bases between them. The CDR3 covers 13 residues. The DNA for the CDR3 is TGTGCCAGCAGCCAAGCAGGGCACTACGAGCAGTACTTC. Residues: CASSQAGHYEQYF. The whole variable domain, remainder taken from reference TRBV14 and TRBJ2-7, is EAGVTQFPSHSVIEKGQTVTLRCDPISGHDNLYWYRRVMGKEIKFLLHFVKESKQDESGMPNNRFLAERTGGTYSTLKVQPAELEDSGVYFCASSQAGHYEQYFGPGTRLTVT.

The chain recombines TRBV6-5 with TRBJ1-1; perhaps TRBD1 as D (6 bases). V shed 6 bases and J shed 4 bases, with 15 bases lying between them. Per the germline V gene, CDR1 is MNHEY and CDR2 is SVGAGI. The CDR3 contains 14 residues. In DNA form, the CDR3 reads TGTGCCAGCAGCCCAGAACAGGGACGCACTGAAGCTTTCTTT. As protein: CASSPEQGRTEAFF.

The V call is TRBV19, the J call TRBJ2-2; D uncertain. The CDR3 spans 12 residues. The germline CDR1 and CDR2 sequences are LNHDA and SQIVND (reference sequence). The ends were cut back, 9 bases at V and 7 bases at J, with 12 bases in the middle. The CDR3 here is CASRRTIGELFF. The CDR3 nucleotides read TGTGCCAGCCGAAGGACGATCGGGGAGCTGTTTTTT.

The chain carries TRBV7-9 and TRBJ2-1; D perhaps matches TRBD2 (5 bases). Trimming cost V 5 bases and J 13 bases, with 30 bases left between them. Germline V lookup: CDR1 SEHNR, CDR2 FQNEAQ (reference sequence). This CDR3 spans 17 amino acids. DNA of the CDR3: TGTGCCAGCAGCCCCCCCATAGGCGGGCCCCGGGCAGTGGATCAGTTCTTC. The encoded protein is CASSPPIGGPRAVDQFF.

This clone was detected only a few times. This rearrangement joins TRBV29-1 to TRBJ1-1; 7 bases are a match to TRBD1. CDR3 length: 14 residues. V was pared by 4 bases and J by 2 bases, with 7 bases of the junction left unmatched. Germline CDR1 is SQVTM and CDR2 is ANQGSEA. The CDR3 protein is CSVGDRQGNTEAFF. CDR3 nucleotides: TGCAGCGTTGGGGATCGACAGGGAAACACTGAAGCTTTCTTT.

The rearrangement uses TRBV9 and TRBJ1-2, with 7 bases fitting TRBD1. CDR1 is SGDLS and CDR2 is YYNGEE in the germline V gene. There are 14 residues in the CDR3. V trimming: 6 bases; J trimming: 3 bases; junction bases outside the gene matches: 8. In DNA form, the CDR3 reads TGTGCCAGCAACTACAGGGGAAATGACTATGGCTACACCTTC. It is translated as CASNYRGNDYGYTF.

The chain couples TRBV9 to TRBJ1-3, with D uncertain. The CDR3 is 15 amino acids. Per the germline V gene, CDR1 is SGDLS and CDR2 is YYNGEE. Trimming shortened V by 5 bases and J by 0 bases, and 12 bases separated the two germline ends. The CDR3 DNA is TGTGCCAGCAGTAACCCGTCGAGCTCTGGAAACACCATATATTTT. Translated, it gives CASSNPSSSGNTIYF.

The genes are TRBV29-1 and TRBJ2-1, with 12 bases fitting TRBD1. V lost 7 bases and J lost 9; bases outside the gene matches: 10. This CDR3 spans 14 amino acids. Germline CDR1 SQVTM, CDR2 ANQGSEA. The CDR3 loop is CSAPGQGALGEQFF. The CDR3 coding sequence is TGCAGCGCACCGGGACAGGGGGCTTTGGGTGAGCAGTTCTTC.